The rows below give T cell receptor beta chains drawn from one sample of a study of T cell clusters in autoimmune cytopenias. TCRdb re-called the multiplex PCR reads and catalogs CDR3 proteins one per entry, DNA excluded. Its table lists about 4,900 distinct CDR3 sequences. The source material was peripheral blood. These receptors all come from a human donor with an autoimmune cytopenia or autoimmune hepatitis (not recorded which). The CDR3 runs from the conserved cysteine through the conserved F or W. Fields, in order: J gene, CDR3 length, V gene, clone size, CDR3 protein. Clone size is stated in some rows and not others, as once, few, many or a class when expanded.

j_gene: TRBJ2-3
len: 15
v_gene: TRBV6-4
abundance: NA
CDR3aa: CASSERGGSTDTQYF

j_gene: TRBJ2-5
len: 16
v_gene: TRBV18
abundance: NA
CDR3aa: CASSGRDRGLGETQYF

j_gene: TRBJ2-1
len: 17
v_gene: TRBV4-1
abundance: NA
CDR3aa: CASSPRTSGRNLNEQFF

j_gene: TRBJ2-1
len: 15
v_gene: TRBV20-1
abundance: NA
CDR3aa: CSAIPPGLAAAEQFF

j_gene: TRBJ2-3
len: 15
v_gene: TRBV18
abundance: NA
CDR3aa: CASSQRQGSTDTQYF

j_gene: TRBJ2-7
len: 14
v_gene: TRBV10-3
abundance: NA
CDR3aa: CAIRGDRGAYEQYF

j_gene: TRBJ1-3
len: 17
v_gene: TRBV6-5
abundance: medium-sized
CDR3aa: CASSYFPPLGPGNTIYF

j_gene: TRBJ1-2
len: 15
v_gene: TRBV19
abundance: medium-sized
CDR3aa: CASSIWGVGSYGYTF

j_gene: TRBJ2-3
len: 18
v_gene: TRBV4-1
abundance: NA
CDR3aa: CASSLRVTSGGSTDTQYF

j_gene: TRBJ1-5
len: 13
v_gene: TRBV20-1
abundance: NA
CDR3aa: CSAVGQANQPQHF

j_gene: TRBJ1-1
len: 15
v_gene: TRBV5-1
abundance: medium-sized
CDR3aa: CASSLEAGANTEAFF

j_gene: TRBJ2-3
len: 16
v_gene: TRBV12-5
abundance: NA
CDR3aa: CASGLIWSRGTDTQYF

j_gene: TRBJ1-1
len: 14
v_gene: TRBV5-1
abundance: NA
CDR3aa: CASRLGSRGTEAFF

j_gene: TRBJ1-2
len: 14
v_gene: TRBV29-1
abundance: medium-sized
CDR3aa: CSVAWGSSSGGYTF

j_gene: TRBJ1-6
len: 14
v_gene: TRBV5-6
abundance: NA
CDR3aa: CASSSRTENSPLHF

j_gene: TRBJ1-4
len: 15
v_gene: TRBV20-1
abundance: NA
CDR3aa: CSARRGGGGNEKLFF

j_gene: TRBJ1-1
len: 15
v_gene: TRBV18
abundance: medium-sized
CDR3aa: CASSPLQGLGTEAFF

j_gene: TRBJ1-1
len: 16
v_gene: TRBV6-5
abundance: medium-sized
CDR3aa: CASSYLRTGRNTEAFF

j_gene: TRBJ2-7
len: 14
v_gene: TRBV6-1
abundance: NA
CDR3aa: CASSLGGANYEQYF

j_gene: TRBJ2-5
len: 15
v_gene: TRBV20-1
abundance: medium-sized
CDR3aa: CSARTGIDLQETQYF

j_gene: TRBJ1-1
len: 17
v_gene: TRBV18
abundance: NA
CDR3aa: CASSPQPMGGMNTEAFF

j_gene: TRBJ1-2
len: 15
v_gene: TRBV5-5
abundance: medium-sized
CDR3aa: CASSLPSGMLYGYTF

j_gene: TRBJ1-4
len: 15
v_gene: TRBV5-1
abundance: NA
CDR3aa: CASSLLGLTNEKLFF

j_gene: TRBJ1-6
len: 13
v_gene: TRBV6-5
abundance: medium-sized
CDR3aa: CASGRDRDSPLHF

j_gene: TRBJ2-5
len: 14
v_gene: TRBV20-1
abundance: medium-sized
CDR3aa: CSAPDRGRGETQYF

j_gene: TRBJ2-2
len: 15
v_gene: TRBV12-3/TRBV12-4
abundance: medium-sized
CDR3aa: CASSPVGANTGELFF

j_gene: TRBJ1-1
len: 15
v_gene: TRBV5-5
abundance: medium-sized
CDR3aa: CASTRGGQVNTEAFF

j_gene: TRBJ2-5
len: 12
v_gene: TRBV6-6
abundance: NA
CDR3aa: CASRGRGETQYF

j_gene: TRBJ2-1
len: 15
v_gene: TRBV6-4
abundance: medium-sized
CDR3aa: CASSGLAGDYNEQFF

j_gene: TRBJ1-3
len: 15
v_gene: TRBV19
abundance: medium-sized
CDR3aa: CATRPQGATGNTIYF

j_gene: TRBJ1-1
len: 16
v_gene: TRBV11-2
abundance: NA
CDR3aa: CASSLERTGGRTEAFF

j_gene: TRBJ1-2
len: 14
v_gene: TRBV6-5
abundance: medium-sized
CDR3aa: CASSYSMAGGIQTF

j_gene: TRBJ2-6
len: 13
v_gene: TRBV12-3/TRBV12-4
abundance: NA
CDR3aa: CASSLSGANVLTF

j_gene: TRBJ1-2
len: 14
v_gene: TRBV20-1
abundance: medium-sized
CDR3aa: CSARRPSGNYGYTF

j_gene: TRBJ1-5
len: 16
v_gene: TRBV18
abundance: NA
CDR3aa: CASSPNTGYSNQPQHF

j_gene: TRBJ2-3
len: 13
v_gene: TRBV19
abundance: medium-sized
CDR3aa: CASSIESGDTQYF

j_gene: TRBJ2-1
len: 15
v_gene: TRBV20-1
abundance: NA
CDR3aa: CSARQTSGSGNEQFF

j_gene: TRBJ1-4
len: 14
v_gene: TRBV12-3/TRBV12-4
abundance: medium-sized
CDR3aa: CASRWTATNEKLFF

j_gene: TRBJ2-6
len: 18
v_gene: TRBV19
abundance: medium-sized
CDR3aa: CASSIKGDTRSGANVLTF

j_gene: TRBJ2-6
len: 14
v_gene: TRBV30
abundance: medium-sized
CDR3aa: CAWRSNSGANVLTF

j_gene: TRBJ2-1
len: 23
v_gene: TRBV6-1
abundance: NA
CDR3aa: CAISERLPLLVSLNKSSYNEQFF

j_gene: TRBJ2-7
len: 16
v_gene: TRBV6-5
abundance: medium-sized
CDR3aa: CASSFRDTLGGYEQYF

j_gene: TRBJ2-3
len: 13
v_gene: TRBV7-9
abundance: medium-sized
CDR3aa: CASSPRYTDTQYF

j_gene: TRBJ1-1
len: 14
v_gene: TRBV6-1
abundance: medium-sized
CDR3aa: CASSDRGKNTEAFF

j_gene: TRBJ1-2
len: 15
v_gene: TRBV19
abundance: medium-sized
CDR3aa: CASSIDRSGRYGYTF

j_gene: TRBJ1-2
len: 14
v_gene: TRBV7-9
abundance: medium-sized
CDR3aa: CASSSEGTGNGYTF

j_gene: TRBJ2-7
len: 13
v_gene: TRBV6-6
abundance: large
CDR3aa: CASRAAGGGEQYF

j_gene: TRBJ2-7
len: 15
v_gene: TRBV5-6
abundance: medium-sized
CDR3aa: CASSRGLAGSYEQYF

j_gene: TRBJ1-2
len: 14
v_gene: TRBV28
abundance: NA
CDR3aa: CASSSGDRLGGYTF

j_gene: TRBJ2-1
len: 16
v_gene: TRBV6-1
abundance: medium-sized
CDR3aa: CASSQHTSGSYNEQFF

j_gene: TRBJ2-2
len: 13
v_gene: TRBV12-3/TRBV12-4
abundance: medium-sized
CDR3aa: CASSLGNTGELFF

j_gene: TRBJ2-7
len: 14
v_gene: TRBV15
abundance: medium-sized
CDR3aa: CATSRTGGWYEQYF

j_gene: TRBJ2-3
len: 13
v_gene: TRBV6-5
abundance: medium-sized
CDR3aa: CASSYVGGGTQYF

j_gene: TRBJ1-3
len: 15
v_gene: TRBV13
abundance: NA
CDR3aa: CASSPLQPSGNTIYF

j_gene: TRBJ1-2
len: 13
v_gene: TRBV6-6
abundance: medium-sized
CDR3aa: CASSRMPNYGYTF

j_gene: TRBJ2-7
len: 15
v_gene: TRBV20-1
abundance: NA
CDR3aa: CSASAAPTRGYEQYF

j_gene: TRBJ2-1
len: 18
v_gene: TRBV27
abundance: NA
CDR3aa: CASSTYPGLAGGTNEQFF

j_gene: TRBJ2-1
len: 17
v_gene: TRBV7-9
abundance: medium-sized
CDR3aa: CASSRNARGGKDNEQFF

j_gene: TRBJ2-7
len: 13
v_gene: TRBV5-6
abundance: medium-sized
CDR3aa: CASSLSAGVEQYF